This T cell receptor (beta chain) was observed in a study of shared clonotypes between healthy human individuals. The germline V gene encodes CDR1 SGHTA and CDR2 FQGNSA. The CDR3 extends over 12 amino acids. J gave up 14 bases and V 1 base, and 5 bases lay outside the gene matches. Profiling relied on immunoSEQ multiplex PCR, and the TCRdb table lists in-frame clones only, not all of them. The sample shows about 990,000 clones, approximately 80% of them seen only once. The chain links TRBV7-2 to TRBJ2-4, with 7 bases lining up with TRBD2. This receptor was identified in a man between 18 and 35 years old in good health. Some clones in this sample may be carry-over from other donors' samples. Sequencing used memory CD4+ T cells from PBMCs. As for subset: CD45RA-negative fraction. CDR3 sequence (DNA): TGTGCCAGCAGCTTAGGGGCGGGGGATAAGTACTTC. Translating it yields CASSLGAGDKYF.